One and the same sample provided the 9 T cell receptor beta chains below, sequenced in a study of cytomegalovirus exposure and HLA in healthy donors. The primer mix had 60 Vbeta and 13 Jbeta primers. The protocol was immunoSEQ multiplex PCR, while the TCRdb copy is restricted to in-frame clones and leaves out a portion. The table shows over 130,000 clones, with approximately 76% occurring only once. Specimen: PBMCs. The receptors here all came from a man in his forties in good health and CMV-seronegative.

The chain couples TRBV10-1 to TRBJ2-3, with a tentative D call TRBD2 (6 bases). Germline V gives CDR1 WNHNN, CDR2 SYGVQD (reference sequence). The CDR3 spans 13 residues. The V end was cut by 11 bases, the J end by 2 bases, with 14 bases between. CDR3 in DNA: TGCGCCGGAGGGCCCAGTTACACAGATACGCAGTATTTT. Residues: CAGGPSYTDTQYF.

V and J are TRBV4-1 and TRBJ2-7, with D possibly TRBD1 on 5 matching bases. The CDR3 length is 15 residues. Germline V gene data show CDR1 as MGHRA and CDR2 as YSYEKL. The germline V and J ends were trimmed by 6 bases and 3 bases, with 18 bases remaining between them. CDR3 in DNA: TGCGCCAGCAGTAGGGGCCTCCTGGGCAGCTACGAGCAGTACTTC. Its protein product is CASSRGLLGSYEQYF.

This chain uses TRBV19 with TRBJ1-1; tentatively, D is TRBD1 (5 bases). V was cut by 3 bases and J by 4 bases, with 9 bases left in between. This CDR3 is 13 amino acids long. Germline V gives CDR1 LNHDA, CDR2 SQIVND (reference sequence). CDR3 region: CASSIRGTTEAFF. CDR3 nucleotide sequence: TGTGCCAGTAGTATTAGGGGTACCACTGAAGCTTTCTTT.

The chain has TRBV6-1 and TRBJ2-3; 8 bases are a match to TRBD2. Germline lookup yields CDR1 MNHNS and CDR2 SASEGT. The V and J ends lost 6 bases and 3 bases, in that order; junction bases with no gene match: 5. This CDR3 is 14 amino acids long. Here the CDR3 DNA reads TGTGCCAGCAGGAGCGAGCGGGGGACAGATACGCAGTATTTT. This translates into CASRSERGTDTQYF.

V usage is TRBV21-1 and J usage is TRBJ2-2; whether TRBD2, the table's D call, matches the DNA was not checked. TRBV21-1 represents a pseudogene. The CDR3 is 19 residues long. The DNA for the CDR3 is TGTGCCAGCAGCAAACAGGAGGGCGGCGGGAATGCGAACACCGGGGAGCTGTTTTTT. Its translation is CASSKQEGGGNANTGELFF.

This clone was recorded only once. The chain joins TRBV4-1 to TRBJ2-7, with 15 nucleotides matching TRBD2. Unmatched junction bases numbered 5, after V lost 1 base and J lost 7 bases. This CDR3 comprises 16 residues. CDR1 is MGHRA, CDR2 YSYEKL, per germline. CDR3 in DNA: TGCGCCAGCAGCCAAGCCACCGGGACTAGCGGGGGGGAGCAGTACTTC. Translation gives CASSQATGTSGGEQYF.

This clone was counted only a few times. The chain uses TRBV5-4 and TRBJ2-7; D is perhaps TRBD2 (6 bases). V shed 4 bases and J shed 5 bases, with 16 bases lying between them. The CDR3 has 14 residues. Per the germline V gene, CDR1 is SGHNT and CDR2 is YYREEE (reference sequence). CDR3 amino acids: CASSAVGGTHEQYF. The CDR3 DNA is TGTGCCAGCAGCGCCGTTGGAGGGACCCACGAGCAGTACTTC.

V gene TRBV19 combines with J gene TRBJ1-5; maybe TRBD1 (5 bases). The V gene's germline CDR1 is LNHDA and CDR2 SQIVND (reference sequence). This CDR3 is 14 amino acids long. V was clipped by 5 bases and J by 1 base, with 9 bases between them. The CDR3 region has the DNA TGTGCCAGTAGTCCCACAGGAAGCAATCAGCCCCAGCATTTT. This codes for CASSPTGSNQPQHF.

This sequence joins TRBV11-2 and TRBJ2-3; 10 bases fit TRBD2. Germline V gives CDR1 SGHAT, CDR2 FQNNGV. V was pared by 3 bases and J by 1 base, with 10 bases of the junction left unmatched. This CDR3 spans 18 amino acids. CDR3: CASSFTGLAEMGTDTQYF. DNA of the CDR3: TGTGCCAGCAGCTTCACCGGACTAGCGGAGATGGGCACAGATACGCAGTATTTT.